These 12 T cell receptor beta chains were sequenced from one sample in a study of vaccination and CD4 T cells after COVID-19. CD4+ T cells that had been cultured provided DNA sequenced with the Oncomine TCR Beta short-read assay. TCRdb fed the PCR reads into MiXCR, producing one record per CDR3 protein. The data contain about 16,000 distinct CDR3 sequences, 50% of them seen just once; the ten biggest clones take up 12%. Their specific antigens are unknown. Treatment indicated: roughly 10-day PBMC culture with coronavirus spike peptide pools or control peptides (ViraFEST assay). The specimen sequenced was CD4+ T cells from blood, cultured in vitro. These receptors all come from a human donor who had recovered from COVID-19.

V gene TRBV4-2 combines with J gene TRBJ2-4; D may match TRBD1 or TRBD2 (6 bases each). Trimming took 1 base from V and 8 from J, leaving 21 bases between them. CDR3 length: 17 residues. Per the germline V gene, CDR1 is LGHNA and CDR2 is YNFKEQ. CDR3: CASSQVRGGSLGDIQYF. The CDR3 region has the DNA TGTGCCAGCAGCCAAGTCAGGGGAGGCAGCCTAGGGGACATTCAGTACTTC.

The CDR3 is CASSGGQGVGYGYTF. CDR3 bases: TGTGCCAGCAGCGGAGGACAGGGTGTAGGCTATGGCTACACCTTC. The V gene is TRBV9, the J gene TRBJ1-2; 8 bases fit TRBD1. CDR1 and CDR2 (germline): SGDLS, YYNGEE. The CDR3 has 15 amino acids. The junction had 8 bases not matched to a gene; V was cut back by 3 bases and J by 4 bases.

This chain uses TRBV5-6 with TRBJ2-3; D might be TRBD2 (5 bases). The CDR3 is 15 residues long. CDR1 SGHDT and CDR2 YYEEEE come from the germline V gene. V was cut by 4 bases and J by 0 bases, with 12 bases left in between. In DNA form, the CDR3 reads TGTGCCAGCAGCCTTCAGCGGCCGAGCACAGATACGCAGTATTTT. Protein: CASSLQRPSTDTQYF.

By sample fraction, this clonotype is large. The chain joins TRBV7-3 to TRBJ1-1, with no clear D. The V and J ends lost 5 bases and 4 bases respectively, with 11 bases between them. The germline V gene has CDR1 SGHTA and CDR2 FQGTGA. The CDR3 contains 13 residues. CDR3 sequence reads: CASSTQAGTEAFF. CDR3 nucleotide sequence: TGTGCCAGCAGCACCCAAGCCGGCACTGAAGCTTTCTTT.

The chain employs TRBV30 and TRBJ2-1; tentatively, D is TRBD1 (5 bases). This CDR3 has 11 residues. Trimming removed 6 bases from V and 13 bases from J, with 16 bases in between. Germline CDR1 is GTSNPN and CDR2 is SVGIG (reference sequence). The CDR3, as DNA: TGTGCCTGCCTCGACAGACATCGCCAGTTCTTC. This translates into CACLDRHRQFF.

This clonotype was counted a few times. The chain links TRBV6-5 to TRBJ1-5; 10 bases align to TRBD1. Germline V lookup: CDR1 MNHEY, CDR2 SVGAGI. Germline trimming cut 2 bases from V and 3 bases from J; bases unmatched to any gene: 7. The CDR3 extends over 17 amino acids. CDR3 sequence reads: CASSYPGTGEANQPQHF. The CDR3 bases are TGTGCCAGCAGTTACCCGGGGACAGGGGAGGCCAATCAGCCCCAGCATTTT.

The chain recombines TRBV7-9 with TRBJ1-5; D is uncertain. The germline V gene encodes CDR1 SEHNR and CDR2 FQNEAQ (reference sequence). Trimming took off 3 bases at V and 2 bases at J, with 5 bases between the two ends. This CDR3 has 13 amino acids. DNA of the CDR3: TGTGCCAGCAGCTTTTCCGGCAATCAGCCCCAGCATTTT. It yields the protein CASSFSGNQPQHF.

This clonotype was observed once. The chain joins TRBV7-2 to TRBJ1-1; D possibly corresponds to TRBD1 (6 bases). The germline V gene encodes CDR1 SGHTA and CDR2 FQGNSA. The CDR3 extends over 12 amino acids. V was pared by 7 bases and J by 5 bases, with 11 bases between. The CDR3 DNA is TGTGCCAGCACAGCAGGGGTAACTGAAGCTTTCTTT. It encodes CASTAGVTEAFF.

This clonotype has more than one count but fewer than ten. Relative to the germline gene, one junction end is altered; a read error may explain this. The CDR3 DNA reads TGCAGTGCTAGAGAAGGGGTCAGGGCTCCCCTCTTC. Translating gives CSAREGVRAPLF. The chain employs TRBV20-1 and TRBJ1-2; D possibly corresponds to TRBD1 (5 bases). Germline lookup yields CDR1 DFQATT and CDR2 SNEGSKA (reference sequence). The CDR3 totals 12 residues.

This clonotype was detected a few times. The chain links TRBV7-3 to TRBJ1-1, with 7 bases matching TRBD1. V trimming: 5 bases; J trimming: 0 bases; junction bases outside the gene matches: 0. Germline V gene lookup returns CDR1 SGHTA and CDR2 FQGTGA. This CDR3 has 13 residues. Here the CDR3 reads CASSTGVNTEAFF. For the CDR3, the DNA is TGTGCCAGCAGCACAGGGGTGAACACTGAAGCTTTCTTT.

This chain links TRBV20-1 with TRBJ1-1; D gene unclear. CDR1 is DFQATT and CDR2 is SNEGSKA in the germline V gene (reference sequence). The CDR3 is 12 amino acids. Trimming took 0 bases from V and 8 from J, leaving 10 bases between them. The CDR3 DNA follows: TGCAGTGCTAGAGATAACAAGGACGAAGCTTTCTTT. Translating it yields CSARDNKDEAFF.

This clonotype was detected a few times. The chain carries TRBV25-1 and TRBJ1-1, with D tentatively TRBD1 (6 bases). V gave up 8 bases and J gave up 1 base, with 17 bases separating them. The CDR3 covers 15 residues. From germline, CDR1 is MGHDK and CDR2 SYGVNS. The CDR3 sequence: CASRQQGSKNTEAFF. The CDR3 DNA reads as TGTGCCAGCCGTCAACAGGGAAGTAAGAACACTGAAGCTTTCTTT.